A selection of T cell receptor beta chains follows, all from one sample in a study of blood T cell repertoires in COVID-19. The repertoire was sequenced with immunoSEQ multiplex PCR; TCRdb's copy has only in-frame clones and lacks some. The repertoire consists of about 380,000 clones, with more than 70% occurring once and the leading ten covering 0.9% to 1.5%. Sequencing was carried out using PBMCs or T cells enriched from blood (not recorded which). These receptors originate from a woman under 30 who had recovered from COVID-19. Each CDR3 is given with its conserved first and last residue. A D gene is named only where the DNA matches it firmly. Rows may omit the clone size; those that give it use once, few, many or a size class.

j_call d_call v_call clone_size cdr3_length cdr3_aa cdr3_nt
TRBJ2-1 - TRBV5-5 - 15 CASSSPNVVHNEQFF TGTGCCAGCAGCTCCCCTAACGTGGTGCACAATGAGCAGTTCTTC
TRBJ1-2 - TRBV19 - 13 CASRRTDNYGYTF TGTGCCAGTAGGCGAACAGATAACTATGGCTACACCTTC
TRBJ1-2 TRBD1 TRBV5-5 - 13 CASSLRQGDGYTF TGTGCCAGCAGCTTGAGACAGGGAGATGGCTACACCTTC
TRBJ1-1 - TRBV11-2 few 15 CASSFAPSSNTEAFF TGTGCCAGCAGCTTCGCGCCTTCTTCGAACACTGAAGCTTTCTTT
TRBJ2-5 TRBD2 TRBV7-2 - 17 CASRRGLAGGPGETQYF TGTGCCAGCAGACGCGGACTAGCGGGGGGGCCGGGAGAGACCCAGTACTTC
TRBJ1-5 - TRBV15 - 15 CATSRGVGAWQPQHF TGTGCCACCAGCAGAGGAGTGGGGGCATGGCAGCCCCAGCATTTT
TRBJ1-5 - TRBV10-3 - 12 CATWDIGQPQHF TGTGCCACCTGGGACATAGGACAGCCCCAGCATTTT
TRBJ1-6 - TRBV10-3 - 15 CAIRGPRGENSPLHF TGTGCCATCAGGGGTCCAAGGGGCGAGAATTCACCCCTCCACTTT
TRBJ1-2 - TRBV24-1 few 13 CATSDLRGGPYTF TGTGCCACCAGTGATTTGCGGGGGGGACCCTACACCTTC
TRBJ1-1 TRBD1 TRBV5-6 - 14 CASNWRGQITEAFF TGTGCCAGCAACTGGAGGGGGCAGATCACTGAAGCTTTCTTT
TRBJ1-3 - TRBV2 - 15 CASSERAGGRNTIYF TGTGCCAGCAGTGAAAGGGCGGGAGGCCGAAACACCATATATTTT
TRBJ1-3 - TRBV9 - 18 CASSVDLGLRTYGNTIYF TGTGCCAGCAGCGTAGATCTGGGACTCCGTACCTACGGAAACACCATATATTTT
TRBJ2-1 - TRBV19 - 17 CASSHRNRVRSGNEQFF TGTGCCAGTAGTCACCGAAACAGGGTAAGGTCGGGCAATGAGCAGTTCTTC
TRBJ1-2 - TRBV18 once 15 CASSPDSSSNYGYTF TGTGCCAGCTCACCCGACAGCAGTTCTAACTATGGCTACACCTTC
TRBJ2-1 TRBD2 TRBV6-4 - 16 CASSDASSGGASEQFF TGTGCCAGCAGTGACGCTTCTAGCGGGGGGGCCTCTGAGCAGTTCTTC
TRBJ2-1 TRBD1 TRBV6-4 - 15 CASSKTGGRDNEQFF TGTGCCAGCAGCAAGACAGGGGGAAGGGATAATGAGCAGTTCTTC
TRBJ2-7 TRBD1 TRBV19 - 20 CASSTPKKTGTGGSNYEQYF TGTGCCAGTAGTACCCCAAAAAAGACCGGGACAGGGGGCTCGAACTACGAGCAGTACTTC
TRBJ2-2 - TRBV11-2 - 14 CASSLGGNTGELFF TGTGCCAGCAGCTTAGGAGGGAACACCGGGGAGCTGTTTTTT
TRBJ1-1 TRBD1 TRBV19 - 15 CASSFRTGGAPEAFF TGTGCCAGTAGTTTCCGGACAGGGGGAGCGCCTGAAGCTTTCTTT
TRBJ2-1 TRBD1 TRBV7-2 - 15 CASSEWDSYYNEQFF TGTGCCAGCAGCGAATGGGACAGTTATTACAATGAGCAGTTCTTC
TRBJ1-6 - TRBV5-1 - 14 CASSLVVGNSPLHF TGCGCCAGCAGCTTGGTGGTGGGCAATTCACCCCTCCACTTT
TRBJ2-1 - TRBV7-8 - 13 CASRRVSYNEQFF TGTGCCAGCAGGCGGGTCTCCTACAATGAGCAGTTCTTC
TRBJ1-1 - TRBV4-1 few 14 CASSQDFADSGAFF TGCGCCAGCAGCCAAGATTTCGCGGACAGTGGTGCTTTCTTT
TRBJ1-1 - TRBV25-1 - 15 CASSSQDSAAFEAFF TGTGCCAGCAGTTCCCAAGACAGCGCCGCATTTGAAGCTTTCTTT
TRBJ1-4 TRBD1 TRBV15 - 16 CATSRSPQGVGEKLFF TGTGCCACCAGCAGGAGTCCCCAGGGGGTGGGAGAAAAACTGTTTTTT
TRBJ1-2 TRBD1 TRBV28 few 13 CASRGQGIDGYTF TGTGCCAGCAGAGGACAGGGGATAGATGGCTACACCTTC
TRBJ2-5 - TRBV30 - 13 CAWDRQRPETQYF TGTGCCTGGGACAGACAGCGTCCAGAGACCCAGTACTTC
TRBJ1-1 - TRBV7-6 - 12 CASSAQGERAFF TGTGCCAGCAGCGCCCAGGGCGAGCGCGCTTTCTTT
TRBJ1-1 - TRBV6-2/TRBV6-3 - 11 CASSQGTEAFF TGTGCCAGCAGCCAAGGGACAGAAGCTTTCTTT
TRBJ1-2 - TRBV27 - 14 CASSLQGYLGGYTF TGTGCCAGCAGTTTACAGGGATACTTGGGTGGCTACACCTTC
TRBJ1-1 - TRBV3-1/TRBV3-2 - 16 CASSQEFRRLNTEAFF TGTGCCAGCAGCCAAGAATTTAGGCGGCTGAACACTGAAGCTTTCTTT
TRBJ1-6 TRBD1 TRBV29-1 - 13 CSVGTGKNSPLHF TGCAGCGTCGGGACAGGGAAGAATTCACCCCTCCACTTT
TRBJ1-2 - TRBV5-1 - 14 CASSLDGGEYGYTF TGCGCCAGCAGCTTGGATGGGGGGGAGTATGGCTACACCTTC
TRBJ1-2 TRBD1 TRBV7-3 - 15 CASSLSLDRGYGYTF TGTGCCAGCAGCTTAAGCCTGGACAGGGGTTATGGCTACACCTTC
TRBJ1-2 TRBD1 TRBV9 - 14 CASTPTGITYGYTF TGTGCCAGCACCCCGACAGGGATTACCTATGGCTACACCTTC
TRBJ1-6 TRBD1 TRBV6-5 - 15 CASSYRTGGKSPLHF TGTGCCAGCAGTTACCGGACAGGGGGCAAATCACCCCTCCACTTT
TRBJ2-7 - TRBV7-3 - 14 CASSVYRDSYEQYF TGTGCCAGCAGCGTATACAGGGATTCCTACGAGCAGTACTTC
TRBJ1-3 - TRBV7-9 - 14 CASSSKSVRNTIYF TGTGCCAGCAGCTCAAAGAGCGTCAGAAACACCATATATTTT
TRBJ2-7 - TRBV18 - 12 CASCRRGGEQYF TGTGCCAGCTGCCGCAGGGGTGGCGAGCAGTACTTC
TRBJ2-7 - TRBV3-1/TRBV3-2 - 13 CASSATGPYEQYF TGTGCCAGCAGCGCGACAGGACCCTACGAGCAGTACTTC
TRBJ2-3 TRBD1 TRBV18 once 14 CASSPGQPVDTQYF TGTGCCAGCTCACCGGGACAGCCCGTAGATACGCAGTATTTT
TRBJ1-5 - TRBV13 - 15 CASSRKWTNNQPQHF TGTGCCAGCAGCCGTAAATGGACAAACAATCAGCCCCAGCATTTT
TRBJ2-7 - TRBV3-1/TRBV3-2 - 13 CASSPFLAVEQYF TGTGCCAGCAGCCCATTCCTAGCCGTCGAGCAGTACTTC
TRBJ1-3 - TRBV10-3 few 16 CAISESRGSSGNTIYF TGTGCCATCAGTGAGTCGAGGGGGTCCTCTGGAAACACCATATATTTT
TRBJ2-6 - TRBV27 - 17 CASSSFLRGSGANVLTF TGTGCCAGCAGTTCCTTTCTCAGGGGCTCTGGGGCCAACGTCCTGACTTTC
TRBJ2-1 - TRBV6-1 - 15 CASSEGTVTYNEQFF TGTGCCAGCAGTGAAGGAACAGTAACCTACAATGAGCAGTTCTTC
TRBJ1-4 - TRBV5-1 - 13 CASSPSSNEKLFF TGCGCCAGCAGCCCCTCCTCGAATGAAAAACTGTTTTTT
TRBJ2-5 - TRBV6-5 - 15 CASSYSITVLETQYF TGTGCCAGCAGTTACTCGATAACAGTCTTGGAGACCCAGTACTTC
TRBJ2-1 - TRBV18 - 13 CASSPTTNNEQFF TGTGCCAGCTCACCAACTACTAACAATGAGCAGTTCTTC
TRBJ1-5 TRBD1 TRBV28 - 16 CASSFLDRGRREPQHF TGTGCCAGCAGTTTCCTTGACAGGGGGCGAAGGGAGCCCCAGCATTTT
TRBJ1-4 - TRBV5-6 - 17 CASSLVGAQDGSGKLFF TGTGCCAGCAGCTTGGTAGGGGCTCAGGACGGATCTGGAAAACTGTTTTTT